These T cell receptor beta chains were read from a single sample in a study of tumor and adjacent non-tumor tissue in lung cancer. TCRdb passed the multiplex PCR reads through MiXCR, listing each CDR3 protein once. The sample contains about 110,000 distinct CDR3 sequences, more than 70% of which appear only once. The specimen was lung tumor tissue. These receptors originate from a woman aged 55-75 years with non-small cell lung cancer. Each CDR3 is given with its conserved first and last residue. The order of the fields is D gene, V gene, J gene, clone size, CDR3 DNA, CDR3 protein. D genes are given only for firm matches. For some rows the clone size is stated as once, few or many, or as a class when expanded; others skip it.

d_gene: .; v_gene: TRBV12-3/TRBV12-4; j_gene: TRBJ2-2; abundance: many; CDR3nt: TGTGCCAGCAGTTTAGGTCAGGGGATACACACCGGGGAGCTGTTTTTT; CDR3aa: CASSLGQGIHTGELFF
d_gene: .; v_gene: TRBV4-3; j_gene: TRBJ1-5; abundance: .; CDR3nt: TGTGCCAGTAGCCAAGGTTTGGAGGGGCAGCCCCAGCATTTT; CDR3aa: CASSQGLEGQPQHF
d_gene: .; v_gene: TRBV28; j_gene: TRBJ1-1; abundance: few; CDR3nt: TGTGCCAGCACCTCTAGGGAAGGGAGGACTGAAGCTTTCTTT; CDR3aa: CASTSREGRTEAFF
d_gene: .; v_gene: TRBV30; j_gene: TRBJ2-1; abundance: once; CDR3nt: TGTGCTGCATACGACGGGCCGGGGGCGAATGCCTACAATGAGCAGTTCTTC; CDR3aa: CAAYDGPGANAYNEQFF
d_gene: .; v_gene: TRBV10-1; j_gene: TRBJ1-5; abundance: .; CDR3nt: TGCGCCAGCAGTGAGTCGGGCCAGCCCCAGGAATTT; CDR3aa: CASSESGQPQEF
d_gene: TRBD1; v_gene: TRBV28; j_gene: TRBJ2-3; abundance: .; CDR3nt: TGTGCCAGCAGTCCTTGGACAGGGCACACAGATACGCAGTATTTT; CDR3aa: CASSPWTGHTDTQYF
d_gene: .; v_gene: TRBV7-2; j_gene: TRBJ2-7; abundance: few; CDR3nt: TGTGCCAGCAGCCCGCTAGTAGGACGGCCACTGGACTTC; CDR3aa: CASSPLVGRPLDF
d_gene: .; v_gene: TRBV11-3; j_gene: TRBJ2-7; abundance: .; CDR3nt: TGTGCCAGCAGCTTACATAAGGGAACTTACGAGCAGTACTTC; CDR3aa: CASSLHKGTYEQYF
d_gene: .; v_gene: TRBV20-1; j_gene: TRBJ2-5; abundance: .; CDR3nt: TGCAGTGAAGGCCGACTGGCGGGCTACCAAGATACCCAGTACTTC; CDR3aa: CSEGRLAGYQDTQYF
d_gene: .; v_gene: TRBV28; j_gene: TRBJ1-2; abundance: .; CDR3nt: TGTGCCAGCAGCAAACCCCCGAGAGGGGCCTCCTATGGCTACGCCTTC; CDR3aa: CASSKPPRGASYGYAF
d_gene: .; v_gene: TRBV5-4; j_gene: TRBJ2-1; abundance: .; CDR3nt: TGTGCCAGCAGCTGGGAGACAGGTGATAGTGAGCAGTTCTTC; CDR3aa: CASSWETGDSEQFF
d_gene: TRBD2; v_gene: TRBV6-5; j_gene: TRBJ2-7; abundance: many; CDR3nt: TGTGCCAGCAGTTTAACTAGCGGGAGAGAGCAGTACTTC; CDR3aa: CASSLTSGREQYF
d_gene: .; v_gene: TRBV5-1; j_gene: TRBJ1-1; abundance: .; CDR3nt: TGCGCCAGCAGCATGGGGACGAAGAACACTGAAGCTTTCTTT; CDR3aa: CASSMGTKNTEAFF
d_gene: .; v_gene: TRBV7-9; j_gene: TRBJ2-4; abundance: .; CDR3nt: TGTGCCGGCAGCTCCGGGAGAGTCGGCGGCATTCAGTATTTC; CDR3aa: CAGSSGRVGGIQYF
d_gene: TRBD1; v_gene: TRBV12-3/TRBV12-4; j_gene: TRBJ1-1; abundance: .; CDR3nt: TGTGTCAGCAGACAAACAACAGGGGTAGGCACTGCAGCTTTCTTT; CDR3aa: CVSRQTTGVGTAAFF
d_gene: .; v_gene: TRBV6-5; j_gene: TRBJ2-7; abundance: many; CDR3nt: TGTGCCAGCAGGTCGGGTTCTACCTACGAGCAGTACTTC; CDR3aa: CASRSGSTYEQYF
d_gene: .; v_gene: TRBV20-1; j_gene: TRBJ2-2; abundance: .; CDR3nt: TGCAGTACTAGCACAATCAACGGGGAGCTGTTTTTT; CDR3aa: CSTSTINGELFF
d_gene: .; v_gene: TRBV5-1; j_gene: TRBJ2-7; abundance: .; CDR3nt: TGCGTCAGCATAGGGAAGCCCGACTACGAGCAGTACTTC; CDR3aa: CVSIGKPDYEQYF
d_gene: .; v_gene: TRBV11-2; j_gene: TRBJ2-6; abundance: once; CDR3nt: TGTGCCAGCAGCCTAAGGGGACTGTACTCTGGGGCCAGCGTCCTGACTTTC; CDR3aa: CASSLRGLYSGASVLTF
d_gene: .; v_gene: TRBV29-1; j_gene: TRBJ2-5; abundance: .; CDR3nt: TGCAGCGGCGGCGTAGAGAGGGAGACCCAGTACTTC; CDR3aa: CSGGVERETQYF
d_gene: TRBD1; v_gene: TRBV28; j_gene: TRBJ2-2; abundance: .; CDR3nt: TGTGCCAGCAGTTTAGGGGACAGAAGTTACACCGGGGAGCTGTTTTTT; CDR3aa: CASSLGDRSYTGELFF
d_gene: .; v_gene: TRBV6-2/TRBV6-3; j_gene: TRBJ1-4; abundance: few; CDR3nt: TGTGCCAGCGGAGATCCCGGACAGCGTAATGAAAAACTGTTGTTT; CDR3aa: CASGDPGQRNEKLLF
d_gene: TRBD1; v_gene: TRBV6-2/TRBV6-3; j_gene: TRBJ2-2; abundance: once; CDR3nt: TGTACCGGCAGAGACAGGGGACACACCGGGGAGCTGTTTTTT; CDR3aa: CTGRDRGHTGELFF
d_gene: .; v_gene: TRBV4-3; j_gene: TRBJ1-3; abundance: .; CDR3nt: TGCGCCATCAGCCGAATCCCGTTGACAGGAAACACCATATATTTT; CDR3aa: CAISRIPLTGNTIYF
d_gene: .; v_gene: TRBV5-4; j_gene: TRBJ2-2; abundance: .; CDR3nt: TGTGCCAGCAGCTTGGACCTTCCCCCGAACACCGTGGAGCTGTTTTTT; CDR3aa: CASSLDLPPNTVELFF
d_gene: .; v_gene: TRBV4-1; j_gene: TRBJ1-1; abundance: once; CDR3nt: TGCACCAGCAGCCATGGACAGACTGAAGCTTTCTTT; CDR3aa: CTSSHGQTEAFF
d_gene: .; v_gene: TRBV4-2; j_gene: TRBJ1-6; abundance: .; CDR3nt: TGTGCCAGCAGGCAAGAATTCGAATCACCCCTCCACTTT; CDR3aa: CASRQEFESPLHF
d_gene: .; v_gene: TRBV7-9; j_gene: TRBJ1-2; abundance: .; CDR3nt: TGTGCCTGCAGCTTAGCAAAGGACGGAAACTATGGCTACACCTTC; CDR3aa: CACSLAKDGNYGYTF
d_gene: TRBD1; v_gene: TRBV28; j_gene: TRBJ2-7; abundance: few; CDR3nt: TGTGCCAGCAGTTCCCGGACAGGGCCCCGGGAGCAGTACTTC; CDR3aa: CASSSRTGPREQYF
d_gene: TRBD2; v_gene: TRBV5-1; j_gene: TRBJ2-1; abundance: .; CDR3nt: TGCGCCAGCAGCTTGAGGACTAGCGGTTACAATGGGCAGCTCTTC; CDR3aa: CASSLRTSGYNGQLF
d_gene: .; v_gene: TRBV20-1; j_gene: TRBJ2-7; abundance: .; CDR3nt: TGCAGTGCTAAAGATAGAAGGGGGGGCGAGCAGTACTTC; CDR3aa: CSAKDRRGGEQYF
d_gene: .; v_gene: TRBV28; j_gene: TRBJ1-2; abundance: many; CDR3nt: TGTGCCAGCAGTCTCGGACAGTACTATGGCTACACCTTC; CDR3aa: CASSLGQYYGYTF
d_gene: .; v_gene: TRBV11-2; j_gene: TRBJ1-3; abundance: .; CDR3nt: TGTGCCAGCAGCTTAGACTGGAGAAACAGCATATATTTT; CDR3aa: CASSLDWRNSIYF